This TCR beta chain was obtained from a study of blood T cell repertoires in COVID-19. Some clones are missing from TCRdb's copy, which holds only in-frame ones; the method was immunoSEQ multiplex PCR. Among a few hundred thousand clones listed, 88% were seen once. Sequencing was carried out using peripheral blood. This TCR was recovered from a man in his late teens or twenties with active or convalescent COVID-19.

DNA of the CDR3: TGTGCCATCAGTGAGAGCAAGACCTCCGGGACAGGCGGTCAGCCCCAGCATTTT. Translated, it gives CAISESKTSGTGGQPQHF. The V and J genes are TRBV10-3 and TRBJ1-5; 8 nucleotides line up with TRBD1. Germline-derived CDR1 and CDR2 are ENHRY and SYGVKD. CDR3 length equals 18 residues. V dropped 2 bases and J dropped 6; count of bases not matched to a gene: 15.